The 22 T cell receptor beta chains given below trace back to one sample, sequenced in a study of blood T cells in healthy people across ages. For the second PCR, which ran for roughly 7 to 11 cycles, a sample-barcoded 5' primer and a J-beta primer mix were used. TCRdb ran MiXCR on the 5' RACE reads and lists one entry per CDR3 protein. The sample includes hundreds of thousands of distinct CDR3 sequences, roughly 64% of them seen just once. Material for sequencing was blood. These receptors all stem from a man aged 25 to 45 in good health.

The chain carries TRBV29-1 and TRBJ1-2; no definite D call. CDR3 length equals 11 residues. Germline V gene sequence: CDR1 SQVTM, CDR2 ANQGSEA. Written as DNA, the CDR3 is TGCGCCGTCAATCTGGTCGGAGGCTACACCTTC. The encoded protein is CAVNLVGGYTF. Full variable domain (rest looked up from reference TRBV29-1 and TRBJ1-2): SAVISQKPSRDICQRGTSLTIQCQVDSQVTMMFWYRQQPGQSLTLIATANQGSEATYESGFVIDKFPISRPNLTFSTLTVSNMSPEDSSIYLCAVNLVGGYTFGSGTRLTVV.

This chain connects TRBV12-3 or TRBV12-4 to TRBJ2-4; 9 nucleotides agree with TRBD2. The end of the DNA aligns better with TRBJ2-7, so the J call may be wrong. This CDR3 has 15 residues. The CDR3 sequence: CASRPSAGGPREQYF. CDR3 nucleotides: TGTGCCAGCAGACCTTCTGCGGGGGGGCCCCGCGAGCAGTACTTC.

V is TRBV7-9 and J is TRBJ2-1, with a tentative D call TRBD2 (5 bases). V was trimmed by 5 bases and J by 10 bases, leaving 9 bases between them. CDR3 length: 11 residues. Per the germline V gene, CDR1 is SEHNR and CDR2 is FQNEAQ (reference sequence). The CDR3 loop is CASSRGWEQFF. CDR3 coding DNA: TGTGCCAGCAGCCGAGGGTGGGAGCAGTTCTTC.

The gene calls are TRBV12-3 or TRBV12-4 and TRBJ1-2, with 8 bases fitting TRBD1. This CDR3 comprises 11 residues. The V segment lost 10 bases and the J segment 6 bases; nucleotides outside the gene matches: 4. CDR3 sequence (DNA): TGTGCCACCACGACAGGGGATGGCTACACCTTC. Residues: CATTTGDGYTF.

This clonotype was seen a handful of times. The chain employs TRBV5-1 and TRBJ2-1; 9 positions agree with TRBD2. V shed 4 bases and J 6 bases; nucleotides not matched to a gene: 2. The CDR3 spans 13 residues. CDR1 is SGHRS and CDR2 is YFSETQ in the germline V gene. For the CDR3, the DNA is TGCGCCAGCAGCGCGACTAGCGGCAATGAGCAGTTCTTC. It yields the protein CASSATSGNEQFF.

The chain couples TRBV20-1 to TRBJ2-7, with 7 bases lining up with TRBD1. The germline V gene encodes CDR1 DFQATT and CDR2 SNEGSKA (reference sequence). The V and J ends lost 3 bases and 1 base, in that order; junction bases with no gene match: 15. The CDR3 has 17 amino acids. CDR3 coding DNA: TGCAGTGCTAGGAGCAGGGGGACGTTCGCAGGGTCCTACGAGCAGTACTTC. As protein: CSARSRGTFAGSYEQYF.

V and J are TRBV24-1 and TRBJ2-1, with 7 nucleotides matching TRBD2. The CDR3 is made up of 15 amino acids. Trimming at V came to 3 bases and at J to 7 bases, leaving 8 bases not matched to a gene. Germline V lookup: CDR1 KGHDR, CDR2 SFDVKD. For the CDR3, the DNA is TGTGCCACCAGTGATCTACAAGCGGGACGGAATGAGCAGTTCTTC. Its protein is CATSDLQAGRNEQFF.

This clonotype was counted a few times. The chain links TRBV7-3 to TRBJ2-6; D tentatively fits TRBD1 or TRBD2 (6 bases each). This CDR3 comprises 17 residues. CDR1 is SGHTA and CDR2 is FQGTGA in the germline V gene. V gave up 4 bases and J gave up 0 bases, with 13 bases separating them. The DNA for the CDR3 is TGTGCCAGCAGCTCACAGGGACTTAGCTCTGGGGCCAACGTCCTGACTTTC. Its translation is CASSSQGLSSGANVLTF.

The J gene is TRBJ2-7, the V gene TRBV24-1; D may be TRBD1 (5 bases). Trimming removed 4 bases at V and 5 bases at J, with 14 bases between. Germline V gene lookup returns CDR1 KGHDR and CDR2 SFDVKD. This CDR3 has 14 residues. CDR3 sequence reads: CATSDFSYRHEQYF. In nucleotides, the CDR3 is TGTGCCACCAGTGACTTTTCATACAGGCACGAGCAGTACTTC.

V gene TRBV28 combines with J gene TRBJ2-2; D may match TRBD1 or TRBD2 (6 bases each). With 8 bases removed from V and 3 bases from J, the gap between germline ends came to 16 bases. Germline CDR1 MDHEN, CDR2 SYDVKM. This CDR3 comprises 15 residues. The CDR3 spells CASRPGARDTGELFF. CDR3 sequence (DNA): TGTGCCAGCCGCCCGGGGGCTCGGGACACCGGGGAGCTGTTTTTT.

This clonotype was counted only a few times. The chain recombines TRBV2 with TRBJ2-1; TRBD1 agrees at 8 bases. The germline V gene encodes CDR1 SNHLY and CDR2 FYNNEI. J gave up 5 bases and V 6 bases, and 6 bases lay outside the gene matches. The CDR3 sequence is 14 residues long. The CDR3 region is CASRSGQGNNEQFF. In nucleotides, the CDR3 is TGTGCCAGCAGAAGCGGACAGGGTAACAATGAGCAGTTCTTC.

The CDR3: CASSSSGGTLLEQYF. CDR3 coding DNA: TGCGCCAGCAGCTCGAGTGGGGGGACCCTTTTGGAGCAGTACTTC. The chain recombines TRBV5-1 with TRBJ2-7; tentative D call: TRBD2 (6 bases). The CDR3 consists of 15 residues. V shed 3 bases and J shed 7 bases, with 20 bases lying between them. Germline lookup yields CDR1 SGHRS and CDR2 YFSETQ.

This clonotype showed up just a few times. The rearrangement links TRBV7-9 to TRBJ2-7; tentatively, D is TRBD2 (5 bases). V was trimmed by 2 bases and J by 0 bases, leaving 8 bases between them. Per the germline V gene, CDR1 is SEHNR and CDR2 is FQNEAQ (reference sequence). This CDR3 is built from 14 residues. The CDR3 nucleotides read TGTGCCAGCAGCTTATTTGGGAGCTCCTACGAGCAGTACTTC. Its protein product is CASSLFGSSYEQYF.

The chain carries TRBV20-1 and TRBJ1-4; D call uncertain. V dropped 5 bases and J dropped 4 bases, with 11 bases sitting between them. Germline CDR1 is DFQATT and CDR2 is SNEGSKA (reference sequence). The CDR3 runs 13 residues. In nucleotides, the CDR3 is TGCAGTGCTCAGTCCTCCCTTAATGAAAAACTGTTTTTT. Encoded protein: CSAQSSLNEKLFF.

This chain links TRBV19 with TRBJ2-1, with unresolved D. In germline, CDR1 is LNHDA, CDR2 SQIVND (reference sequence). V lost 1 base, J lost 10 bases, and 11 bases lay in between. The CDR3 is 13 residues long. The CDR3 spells CASSIGPKTEQFF. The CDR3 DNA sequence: TGTGCCAGTAGTATAGGCCCGAAGACGGAGCAGTTCTTC.

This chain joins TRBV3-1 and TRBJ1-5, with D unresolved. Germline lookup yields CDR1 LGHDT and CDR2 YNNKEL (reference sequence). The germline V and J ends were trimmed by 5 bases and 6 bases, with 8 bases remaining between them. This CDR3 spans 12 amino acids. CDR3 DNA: TGTGCCAGCAGCATGGAAGGTCAGCCCCAGCATTTT. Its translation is CASSMEGQPQHF.

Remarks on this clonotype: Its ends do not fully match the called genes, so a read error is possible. Here the CDR3 DNA reads TGCGCCAGCAGGGGGGAAGACAATGGGCAGTTCTTC. Translating gives CASRGEDNGQFF. The rearrangement links TRBV5-1 to TRBJ2-1; D is tentatively TRBD1 or TRBD2 (5 bases each). CDR1 is SGHRS and CDR2 is YFSETQ in the germline V gene. CDR3 length: 12 residues.

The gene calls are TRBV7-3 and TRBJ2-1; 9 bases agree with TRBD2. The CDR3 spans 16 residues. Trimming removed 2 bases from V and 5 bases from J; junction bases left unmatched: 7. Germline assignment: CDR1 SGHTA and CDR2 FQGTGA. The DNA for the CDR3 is TGTGCCAGCAGCTTACTCACTAGCGGGTTACACAATGAGCAGTTCTTC. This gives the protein CASSLLTSGLHNEQFF. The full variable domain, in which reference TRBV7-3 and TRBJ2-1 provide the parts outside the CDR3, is GAGVSQTPSNKVTEKGKYVELRCDPISGHTALYWYRQSLGQGPEFLIYFQGTGAADDSGLPNDRFFAVRPEGSVSTLKIQRTERGDSAVYLCASSLLTSGLHNEQFFGPGTRLTVL.

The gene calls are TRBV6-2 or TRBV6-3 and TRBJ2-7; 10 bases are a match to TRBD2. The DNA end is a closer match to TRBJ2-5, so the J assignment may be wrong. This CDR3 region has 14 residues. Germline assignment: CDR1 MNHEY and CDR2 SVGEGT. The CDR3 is CASNLLAGVKTQYF. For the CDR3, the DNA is TGTGCCAGCAACCTTCTAGCGGGGGTAAAGACCCAGTACTTC.

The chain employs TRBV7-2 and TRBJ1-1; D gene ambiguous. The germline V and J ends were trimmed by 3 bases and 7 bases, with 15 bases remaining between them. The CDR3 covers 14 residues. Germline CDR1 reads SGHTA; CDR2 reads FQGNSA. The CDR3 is CASSFAQLQNEAFF. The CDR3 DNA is TGTGCCAGCAGCTTTGCACAGTTACAAAATGAAGCTTTCTTT.

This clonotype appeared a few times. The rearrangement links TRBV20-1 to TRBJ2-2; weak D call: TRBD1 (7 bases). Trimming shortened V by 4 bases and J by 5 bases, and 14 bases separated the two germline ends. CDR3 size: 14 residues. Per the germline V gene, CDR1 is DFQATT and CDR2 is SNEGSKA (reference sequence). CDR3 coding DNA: TGCAGTGCTACGGAGGGGGCCGGAACCGGGGAGCTGTTTTTT. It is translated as CSATEGAGTGELFF.

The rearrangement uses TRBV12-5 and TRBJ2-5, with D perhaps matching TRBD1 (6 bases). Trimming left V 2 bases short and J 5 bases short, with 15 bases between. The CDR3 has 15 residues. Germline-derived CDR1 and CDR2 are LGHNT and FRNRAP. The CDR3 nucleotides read TGTGCTAGTGGTTTGTACGGGGACACGGAGGAGACCCAGTACTTC. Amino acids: CASGLYGDTEETQYF. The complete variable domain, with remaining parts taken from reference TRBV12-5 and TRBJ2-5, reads DARVTQTPRHKVTEMGQEVTMRCQPILGHNTVFWYRQTMMQGLELLAYFRNRAPLDDSGMPKDRFSAEMPDATLATLKIQPSEPRDSAVYFCASGLYGDTEETQYFGPGTRLLVL.